The clone carrying this T cell receptor (beta chain) was recorded at least ten times. Its target is unknown. The data derive from a study of T cells after yellow fever vaccination. Study-wide background: Preparation of fractions with low cell numbers was performed using SMART-Seq v4 Ultra Low Input.

Template-switching 5'RACE yielded the TCR cDNA; a universal primer site and UMIs were added in the process. MiXCR was run by TCRdb on the 5' RACE reads, yielding one entry per CDR3 protein. The table has about 330,000 distinct CDR3 sequences, about 8.3% seen once; the top ten hold approximately 16%. Overall study results and limits: A large majority of primary-vaccination clones showed up again after the booster (approximately 95% CD4, almost 90% CD8). The secondary response peaked faster, at day 5 versus 15, but was weaker.

The sequence came from a man aged 18 to 30 who received the YFV17D yellow fever vaccine. Sequencing was performed on PBMCs, taken about 49 days after the first yellow fever vaccination.

The CDR3 nucleotides read TGTGCCAGCAGCCGGGGACAGGCAGAAGCTTTCTTT. Translated: CASSRGQAEAFF. V and J are TRBV7-9 and TRBJ1-1, with 8 bases aligning to TRBD1. CDR3 length: 12 residues. In germline, CDR1 is SEHNR, CDR2 FQNEAQ (reference sequence). Trimming removed 5 bases from V and 8 bases from J; junction bases left unmatched: 4.